The 7 T cell receptor beta chains listed next were all sequenced from one sample in a study of T cell repertoires in cytomegalovirus infection. TCRdb itself ran the reads through MiXCR, one entry per CDR3 protein. This sample carries 550,000 to 850,000 distinct CDR3 sequences, roughly a third of them seen once, and the ten largest clones take about 20%. These receptors have no identified antigens. The sample here was cultured PBMCs, taken from culture after CMV antigen stimulation. The origin of the receptors is a human donor in good health (CMV status not recorded). Some clones in this sample may be carry-over from other donors' samples.

The rearrangement joins TRBV6-5 to TRBJ2-7; 7 bases agree with TRBD1. Unmatched junction bases numbered 8, after V lost 6 bases and J lost 6 bases. This CDR3 contains 13 residues. The V gene's germline CDR1 is MNHEY and CDR2 SVGAGI. The CDR3 nucleotides read TGTGCCAGCAGATTACGACAGGGTGGCGAGCAGTACTTC. Translation gives CASRLRQGGEQYF.

CDR3 protein: CASRGYGTETQYF. CDR3 bases: TGTGCCAGCAGGGGCTACGGTACGGAGACCCAGTACTTC. This rearrangement joins TRBV6-8 to TRBJ2-5; the D is unclear. The length of the CDR3 is 13 residues. Germline V gene lookup returns CDR1 MNHGY and CDR2 SAAAGT. V lost 6 bases and J 5 bases, leaving 13 bases between the germline ends.

This clonotype turned up a few times. This rearrangement joins TRBV7-9 to TRBJ1-4; D is unclear. The germline V gene has CDR1 SEHNR and CDR2 FQNEAQ (reference sequence). The length of the CDR3 is 16 residues. Trimming stripped 4 bases from V and 5 bases from J, with 17 bases between. The CDR3 spells CASSSTQKIVNEKLFF. The CDR3 DNA follows: TGTGCCAGCAGCTCTACCCAAAAGATCGTAAATGAAAAACTGTTTTTT. The variable domain in full, with the rest retrieved from reference TRBV7-9 and TRBJ1-4, is DTGVSQNPRHKITKRGQNVTFRCDPISEHNRLYWYRQTLGQGPEFLTYFQNEAQLEKSRLLSDRFSAERPKGSFSTLEIQRTEQGDSAMYLCASSSTQKIVNEKLFFGSGTQLSVL.

The chain uses TRBV7-2 and TRBJ2-5; perhaps TRBD1 as D (6 bases). This CDR3 has 14 residues. Trimming stripped 8 bases from V and 1 base from J, with 14 bases between. Germline assignment: CDR1 SGHTA and CDR2 FQGNSA. CDR3 region: CASLRGGGQETQYF. Written as DNA, the CDR3 is TGTGCCAGCCTCAGGGGCGGCGGCCAAGAGACCCAGTACTTC.

This chain links TRBV5-5 with TRBJ2-1, with TRBD1 matching 7 bases. The CDR3 is 15 residues long. Looked up from germline, CDR1 is SGHKS and CDR2 is YYEKEE (reference sequence). V dropped 4 bases and J dropped 0; count of bases not matched to a gene: 4. The CDR3 region is CASSLQGRSYNEQFF. In nucleotides, the CDR3 is TGTGCCAGCAGCCTACAGGGGCGCTCCTACAATGAGCAGTTCTTC. The variable domain in full, with the rest retrieved from reference TRBV5-5 and TRBJ2-1, is DAGVTQSPTHLIKTRGQQVTLRCSPISGHKSVSWYQQVLGQGPQFIFQYYEKEERGRGNFPDRFSARQFPNYSSELNVNALLLGDSALYLCASSLQGRSYNEQFFGPGTRLTVL.

Only a few counts were recorded for this clonotype. The chain is built from TRBV24-1 and TRBJ1-4, with 9 bases that match TRBD1. The CDR3 contains 15 residues. V trimming: 4 bases; J trimming: 7 bases; junction bases outside the gene matches: 6. The germline V gene has CDR1 KGHDR and CDR2 SFDVKD. CDR3 bases: TGTGCCACCAGTGACCCACAGGGGGCCGGTGAAAAACTGTTTTTT. Amino acids: CATSDPQGAGEKLFF.

The chain is built from TRBV20-1 and TRBJ2-7; D perhaps matches TRBD1 (5 bases). The CDR3 consists of 12 residues. The V and J ends lost 3 bases and 6 bases respectively, with 12 bases between them. Germline V CDR1 and CDR2: DFQATT, SNEGSKA (reference sequence). The CDR3 sequence: CSASLGASEQYF. The CDR3 bases are TGCAGTGCTAGTCTTGGGGCGAGCGAGCAGTACTTC.